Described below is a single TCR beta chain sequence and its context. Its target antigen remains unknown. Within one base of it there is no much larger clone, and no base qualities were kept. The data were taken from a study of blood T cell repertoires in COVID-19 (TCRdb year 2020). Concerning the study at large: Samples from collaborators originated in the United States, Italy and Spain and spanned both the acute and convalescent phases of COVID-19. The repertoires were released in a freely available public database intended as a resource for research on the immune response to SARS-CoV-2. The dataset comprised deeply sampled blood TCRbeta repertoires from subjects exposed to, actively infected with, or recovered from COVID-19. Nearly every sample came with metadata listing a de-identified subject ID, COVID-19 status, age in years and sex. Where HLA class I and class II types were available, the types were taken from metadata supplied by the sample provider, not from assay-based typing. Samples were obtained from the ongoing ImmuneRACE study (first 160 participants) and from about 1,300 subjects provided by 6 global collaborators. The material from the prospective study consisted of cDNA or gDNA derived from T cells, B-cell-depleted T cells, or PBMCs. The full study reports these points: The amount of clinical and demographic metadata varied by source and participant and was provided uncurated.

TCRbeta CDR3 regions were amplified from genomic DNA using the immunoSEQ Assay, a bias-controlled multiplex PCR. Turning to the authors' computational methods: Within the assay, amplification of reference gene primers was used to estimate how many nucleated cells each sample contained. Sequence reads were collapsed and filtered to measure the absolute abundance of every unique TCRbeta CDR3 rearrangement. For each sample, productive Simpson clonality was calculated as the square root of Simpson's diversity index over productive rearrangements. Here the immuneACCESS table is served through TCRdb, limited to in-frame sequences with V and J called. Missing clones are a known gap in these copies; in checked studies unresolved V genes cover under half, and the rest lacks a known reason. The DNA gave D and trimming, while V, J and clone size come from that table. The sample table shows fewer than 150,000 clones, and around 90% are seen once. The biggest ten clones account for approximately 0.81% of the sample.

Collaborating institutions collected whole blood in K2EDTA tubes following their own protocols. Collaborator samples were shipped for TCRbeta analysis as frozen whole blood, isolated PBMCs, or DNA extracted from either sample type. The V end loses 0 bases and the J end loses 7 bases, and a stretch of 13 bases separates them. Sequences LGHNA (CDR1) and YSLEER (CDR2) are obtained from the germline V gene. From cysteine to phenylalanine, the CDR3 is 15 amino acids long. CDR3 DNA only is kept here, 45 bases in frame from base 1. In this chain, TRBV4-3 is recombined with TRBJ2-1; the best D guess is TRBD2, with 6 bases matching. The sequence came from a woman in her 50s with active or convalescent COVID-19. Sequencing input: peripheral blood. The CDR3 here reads CASSQDVDYKNEQFF. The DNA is TGCGCCAGCAGCCAAGATGTGGACTACAAAAATGAGCAGTTCTTC.